This T cell receptor beta chain was recovered during a study of cytomegalovirus exposure and HLA in healthy donors. Vbeta (60) and Jbeta (13) primers were used in the PCR. Generated by immunoSEQ multiplex PCR, the TCRdb table keeps only in-frame clones and is missing some. The sample shows tens of thousands of clones, 80% to 85% of them seen only once. The CDR3 has 14 amino acids. V shed 0 bases and J shed 3 bases, with 8 bases lying between them. Germline CDR1 reads GTSNPN; CDR2 reads SVGIG (reference sequence). The V and J genes are TRBV30 and TRBJ2-2, with TRBD2 as a possible D gene (5 bases). This clonotype originated in a man aged 25-45 years in good health and CMV-seronegative. Sequencing used PBMCs. The CDR3 loop is CAWSVLGDTGELFF. In DNA form, the CDR3 reads TGTGCCTGGAGTGTACTCGGGGACACCGGGGAGCTGTTTTTT.